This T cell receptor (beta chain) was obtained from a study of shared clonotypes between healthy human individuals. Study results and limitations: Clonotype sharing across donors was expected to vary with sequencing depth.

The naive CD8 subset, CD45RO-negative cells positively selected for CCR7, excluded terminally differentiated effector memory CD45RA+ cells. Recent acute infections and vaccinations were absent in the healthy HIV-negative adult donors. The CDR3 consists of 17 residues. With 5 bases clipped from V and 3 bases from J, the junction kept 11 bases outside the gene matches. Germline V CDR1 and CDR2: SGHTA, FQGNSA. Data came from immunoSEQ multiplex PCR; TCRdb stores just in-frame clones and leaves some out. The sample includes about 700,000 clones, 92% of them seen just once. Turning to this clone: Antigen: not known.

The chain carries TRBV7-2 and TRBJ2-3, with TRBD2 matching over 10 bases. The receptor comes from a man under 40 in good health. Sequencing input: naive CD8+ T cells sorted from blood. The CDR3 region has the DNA TGTGCCAGCAGCCCATATTTAAGGACTAGCGGAACAGATACGCAGTATTTT. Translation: CASSPYLRTSGTDTQYF.